Presented here are 7 T cell receptor beta chains from one specimen sequenced in a study of monozygotic twins with inflammatory bowel disease. TCRdb processed the 5' RACE reads again and assigns one entry to each CDR3 protein, with no DNA. This repertoire comprises approximately 380,000 distinct CDR3 sequences; its ten largest clones make up 2.5% to 3%. The sequencing input was blood. These TCRs come from a human donor with ulcerative colitis or Crohn's disease, or a healthy co-twin of an affected twin (not recorded which).

J is TRBJ1-2 and V is TRBV3-1; there is no DNA to check the TCRdb D call of TRBD1. This CDR3 has 15 amino acids. CDR1 is LGHDT and CDR2 is YNNKEL in the germline V gene (reference sequence). Here the CDR3 reads CASSSPEKVTHGYTF.

The V gene is TRBV7-2, the J gene TRBJ1-5; TCRdb proposes TRBD1, but this gene call is untestable without DNA. CDR1 is SGHTA and CDR2 is FQGNSA in the germline V gene. The CDR3 runs 13 residues. CDR3 amino acids: CASSHQGVMPQHF.

This rearrangement joins TRBV18 to TRBJ2-5; TCRdb's assignment of TRBD1 cannot be checked, as there is no DNA. Germline V gene data show CDR1 as KGHSH and CDR2 as LQKENI. This CDR3 contains 16 residues. CDR3 protein: CASSPIQGDASGIEYF.

V gene TRBV9 combines with J gene TRBJ2-7; TCRdb's D call, TRBD1, is unchecked because there is no DNA. This CDR3 comprises 14 residues. Germline V gives CDR1 SGDLS, CDR2 YYNGEE. CDR3 in amino acids: CASSGGTGFDEQYF. Full variable domain (rest looked up from reference TRBV9 and TRBJ2-7): DSGVTQTPKHLITATGQRVTLRCSPRSGDLSVYWYQQSLDQGLQFLIQYYNGEERAKGNILERFSAQQFPDLHSELNLSSLELGDSALYFCASSGGTGFDEQYFGPGTRLTVT.

The V call is TRBV28, the J call TRBJ2-6; the D call of TRBD1 rests on TCRdb alone, since no DNA is present to check it. The length of the CDR3 is 17 residues. The V gene's germline CDR1 is MDHEN and CDR2 SYDVKM. CDR3 residues: CASSSWTAFSGANVLTF. The full variable domain, with the rest looked up from reference TRBV28 and TRBJ2-6, is DVKVTQSSRYLVKRTGEKVFLECVQDMDHENMFWYRQDPGLGLRLIYFSYDVKMKEKGDIPEGYSVSREKKERFSLILESASTNQTSMYLCASSSWTAFSGANVLTFGAGSRLTVL.

This chain uses TRBV5-1 with TRBJ1-5; the TRBD1 assignment by TCRdb is unverifiable without DNA. This CDR3 contains 15 residues. The germline V gene has CDR1 SGHRS and CDR2 YFSETQ. This CDR3 reads CASSLGDRDVPPQHF.

The chain has TRBV5-1 and TRBJ1-6; TCRdb calls TRBD1, which cannot be checked without DNA. The CDR3 extends over 15 amino acids. Germline V gene data show CDR1 as SGHRS and CDR2 as YFSETQ. CDR3 sequence: CASSLSGRNNSPLHF. The complete variable domain, with remaining parts taken from reference TRBV5-1 and TRBJ1-6, reads KAGVTQTPRYLIKTRGQQVTLSCSPISGHRSVSWYQQTPGQGLQFLFEYFSETQRNKGNFPGRFSGRQFSNSRSEMNVSTLELGDSALYLCASSLSGRNNSPLHFGNGTRLTVT.